This TCR beta chain was documented in a study of cytomegalovirus exposure and HLA in healthy donors. Although they were nominally healthy when sampled, donors likely had unrecorded immune exposures. The PCR had 60 Vbeta and 13 Jbeta primers. This table comes from immunoSEQ multiplex PCR, and its TCRdb copy is limited to in-frame clones, with some not included. Found here are over 200,000 clones, around four fifths of them singletons; the top ten hold around 4%. V shed 2 bases, J shed 0 bases, and the junction held 2 bases outside the gene matches. This CDR3 contains 15 residues. Germline-derived CDR1 and CDR2 are MGHRA and YSYEKL. This clone was observed at least ten times.

The source of this sequence is a male donor in good health and CMV-seronegative. The chain is built from TRBV4-1 and TRBJ2-3; TRBD2 aligns across 7 bases. Material for sequencing was PBMCs. This CDR3 is CASSQFSGSTDTQYF. CDR3 in DNA: TGCGCCAGCAGCCAATTTAGCGGGAGCACAGATACGCAGTATTTT.